This T cell receptor (beta chain) was recorded in a study of human T cells and chemical hapten exposure. Background on the study: Throughout a study of roughly 5.5 months, patients underwent weekly scalp administration of diphenylcyclopropenone doses. Per-sample TCR yields varied mainly from small pooled library volume differences.

TCRdb analysed the RACE reads with MiXCR anew, one entry per CDR3 protein. The table has more than 90,000 distinct CDR3 sequences, about 10% seen once. Specified time point: patch test 1, 2 weeks after DPC sensitization. Documented treatment: therapeutic diphenylcyclopropenone sensitization with weekly scalp DPC. Participating donors were patients with alopecia, aged 18 to 70 years, considered appropriate candidates for DPC. This clonotype was counted at least ten times. The TCR originated in a middle-aged man with alopecia areata. Some clones in this sample may be carry-over from other donors' samples. The specimen was whole blood, collected in connection with sensitization to the hapten diphenylcyclopropenone (DPC).

The CDR3 DNA follows: TGCGCCAGCAGCCTGGGGACTGCAGATACGCAGTATTTT. Its protein product is CASSLGTADTQYF. J is TRBJ2-3 and V is TRBV5-1; possibly TRBD2 for D (6 bases). CDR3 length: 13 residues. V lost 4 bases to trimming and J lost 4 bases, with 10 bases between them. Germline V gives CDR1 SGHRS, CDR2 YFSETQ.